Listed below are T cell receptor beta chains from one sample, sequenced in a study of cytomegalovirus exposure and HLA in healthy donors. This table comes from immunoSEQ multiplex PCR, and its TCRdb copy is limited to in-frame clones, with some not included. The sample holds roughly 100,000 clones, less than 90% seen once. Sequenced: PBMCs. These receptors were taken from a woman under 30 in good health and CMV-seropositive. Both conserved end residues are part of each CDR3. Fields, in order: J gene, CDR3 length, D gene, V gene, clone size, CDR3 DNA, CDR3 protein. A D gene is named only where the DNA matches it firmly. Where a row states a size, it is once, few, many or the class of an expanded clone; other rows omit it.

TRBJ1-1 | 15 | - | TRBV2 | - | TGTGCCAGCAGTGAAGGTAAGTCAGGGGACACTGAAGCTTTCTTT | CASSEGKSGDTEAFF
TRBJ1-2 | 13 | - | TRBV19 | few | TGTGCCAGTAGTGGCAGGGGAAACTATGGCTACACCTTC | CASSGRGNYGYTF
TRBJ2-5 | 14 | TRBD1 | TRBV6-1 | - | TGTGCCAGCAGTGAAGGACAGGGCCAAGAGACCCAGTACTTC | CASSEGQGQETQYF
TRBJ2-1 | 18 | TRBD2 | TRBV11-2 | - | TGTGCCAGCAGCTTACCCCTAGCGGGGGGGAGCTCCTACAATGAGCAGTTCTTC | CASSLPLAGGSSYNEQFF
TRBJ2-5 | 13 | - | TRBV9 | - | TGTGCCAGCAGCGCTAGCCGACAAGAGACCCAGTACTTC | CASSASRQETQYF
TRBJ1-1 | 15 | TRBD1 | TRBV15 | - | TGTGCCACCAGCAGAGATTCCCGGGACAGCACTGAAGCTTTCTTT | CATSRDSRDSTEAFF
TRBJ1-6 | 15 | - | TRBV2 | - | TGTGCCAGCAGTGGGCAGGGAGGAAATAATTCACCCCTCCACTTT | CASSGQGGNNSPLHF
TRBJ1-6 | 16 | TRBD1 | TRBV6-6 | - | TGTGCCAGCAAACCCGGGACAGGGGGCTTGTGGTCACCCCTCCACTTT | CASKPGTGGLWSPLHF
TRBJ2-1 | 13 | TRBD2 | TRBV19 | - | TGTGCCAGTAGTGAGACTAGCTGGGGTAAGCAGTTCTTC | CASSETSWGKQFF
TRBJ1-2 | 18 | TRBD1 | TRBV7-9 | few | TGTGCCAGCAGCTTAGTCTCGTTTGCGGCAGGGGGCGCCTATGGCTACACCTTC | CASSLVSFAAGGAYGYTF
TRBJ1-2 | 15 | TRBD1 | TRBV5-6 | once | TGTGCCAGCAGCGTAGGACAGGGCGCTAACTATGGCTACACCTTC | CASSVGQGANYGYTF
TRBJ2-1 | 17 | TRBD1 | TRBV28 | - | TGTGCCAGCAGTATGCCTAGTAGGACAGGGGGTATCAATGAGCAGTTCTTC | CASSMPSRTGGINEQFF
TRBJ2-7 | 14 | TRBD1 | TRBV19 | - | TGTGCCAGTAGTCAACAGGGGGGACGGGACGAGCAGTACTTC | CASSQQGGRDEQYF
TRBJ2-4 | 12 | - | TRBV5-6 | - | TGTGCCAGCAGCTTTTACGGGAGTCTAGTGTACTTC | CASSFYGSLVYF
TRBJ2-2 | 13 | TRBD2 | TRBV28 | - | TGTGCCAACCGAAGGGAGGGGTCCAGGGAGCTGTTTTTT | CANRREGSRELFF
TRBJ2-7 | 14 | TRBD2 | TRBV15 | few | TGTGCCACCAGCAGAGATCTGGGGGGGTACGAGCAGTACTTC | CATSRDLGGYEQYF
TRBJ2-3 | 13 | - | TRBV5-1 | once | TGCGCCAGCAGCCAGGGTCGGACAGATACGCAGTATTTT | CASSQGRTDTQYF
TRBJ1-4 | 16 | - | TRBV6-1 | - | TGTGCCAGCAGTGGGGGAGGATTTGCAACTAATGAAAAACTGTTTTTT | CASSGGGFATNEKLFF
TRBJ2-1 | 15 | - | TRBV2 | - | TGTGCCAGCAGAGAGGGCTACTTTAACCACAATGAGCAGTTCTTC | CASREGYFNHNEQFF
TRBJ1-3 | 19 | TRBD1 | TRBV6-1 | - | TGTGCCAGCAGTCAAGCTTATGTCGGACAGGAGAGCTCTGGAAACACCATATATTTT | CASSQAYVGQESSGNTIYF
TRBJ1-5 | 14 | TRBD1 | TRBV6-1 | - | TGTGCCAGCTCGAAGAGGGGGCAGGGTCAGCCCCAGCATTTT | CASSKRGQGQPQHF
TRBJ1-3 | 17 | TRBD1 | TRBV7-9 | - | TGTGCCAGCACCACAATGGGACAGGACACTTCTGGAAACACCATATATTTT | CASTTMGQDTSGNTIYF
TRBJ2-1 | 13 | TRBD2 | TRBV4-3 | once | TGCGCCAGCAGCCAAGAAGGTTGGGACTATCAGTTCTTC | CASSQEGWDYQFF
TRBJ2-2 | 13 | - | TRBV19 | - | TGTGCCAGTAGTGCTCACATTACCGGGGAGCTGTTTTTT | CASSAHITGELFF
TRBJ2-3 | 12 | TRBD1 | TRBV10-3 | - | TGTGCCATCAGGGGACAGGGGGATACGCAGTATTTT | CAIRGQGDTQYF
TRBJ1-3 | 14 | - | TRBV29-1 | - | TGCAGCGTTGAAGCCGGGGTCTCTGGAAACACCATATATTTT | CSVEAGVSGNTIYF
TRBJ2-3 | 13 | - | TRBV28 | once | TGTGCCAGCAGTTTACAGGGGTCAAATACGCAGTATTTT | CASSLQGSNTQYF
TRBJ1-6 | 12 | - | TRBV10-2 | - | TGCGCCAGCAGAGCAGGGGCTTCACCCCTCCACTTT | CASRAGASPLHF
TRBJ1-1 | 13 | - | TRBV19 | - | TGTGCCAGTTTTCGCCGAGGGGGAACTGAAGCTTTCTTT | CASFRRGGTEAFF
TRBJ2-1 | 16 | TRBD1 | TRBV27 | - | TGTGCCAGCAGTTTCCGTGGACAGGGAAAGGGTTACGAGCAGTTCTTC | CASSFRGQGKGYEQFF
TRBJ1-1 | 15 | - | TRBV6-5 | - | TGTGCCAGCAGTTACTCGAGTGGGCCCGGTTATGAAGCTTTCTTT | CASSYSSGPGYEAFF
TRBJ2-6 | 15 | - | TRBV11-2 | - | TGTGCCAGCAGCCGTATGACAGCTTCGGCCAACGTCCTGACTTTC | CASSRMTASANVLTF
TRBJ2-6 | 15 | TRBD2 | TRBV28 | once | TGTGCCAGCACCCCGGGGGGATCTGGGGCCAACGTCCTGACTTTC | CASTPGGSGANVLTF
TRBJ2-7 | 14 | - | TRBV19 | - | TGTGCCAGTAAAAGGGGCAGGGGGGTCCACGAGCAGTACTTC | CASKRGRGVHEQYF
TRBJ2-3 | 19 | TRBD2 | TRBV29-1 | once | TGCAGCGTTGAAGATCCGCGGGGGGGTCATGGGGGGCCCACAGATACGCAGTATTTT | CSVEDPRGGHGGPTDTQYF
TRBJ2-7 | 18 | - | TRBV11-3 | - | TGTGCCAGCAGCTTAACTAAGCGCGAGGGAATATTTACCTACGAGCAGTACTTC | CASSLTKREGIFTYEQYF
TRBJ1-4 | 14 | TRBD1 | TRBV5-1 | once | TGCGCCAGCAGCTTGGGGGACAGGGGTGAAAAACTGTTTTTT | CASSLGDRGEKLFF
TRBJ2-5 | 15 | - | TRBV4-1 | - | TGCGCCAGCAGCCCCCAGCAGGGGTCGACAGAGACCCAGTACTTC | CASSPQQGSTETQYF
TRBJ2-7 | 15 | - | TRBV5-1 | - | TGCGCCAGCAGCGCAGGGGTTATAAGCTCCTACGAGCAGTACTTC | CASSAGVISSYEQYF
TRBJ1-2 | 12 | - | TRBV28 | - | TGTGCCAGCAGTTTACTGACAGGTGAAGGCACCTTC | CASSLLTGEGTF
TRBJ1-5 | 15 | TRBD1 | TRBV6-6 | - | TGTGCCAGCAGTCCAGGACAGGGGTTCGATCAGCCCCAGCATTTT | CASSPGQGFDQPQHF
TRBJ1-4 | 15 | TRBD1 | TRBV2 | few | TGTGCCAGCAGCCGGGGACAGGGCTTGACTGTAAAACTGTTTTTT | CASSRGQGLTVKLFF
TRBJ2-1 | 16 | - | TRBV5-6 | - | TGTGCCAGCAGCTTGCGGCTAACCGGGGTCTACAATGAGCAGTTCTTC | CASSLRLTGVYNEQFF
TRBJ2-1 | 14 | - | TRBV13 | - | TGTGCCAGCAGCTTAGGGACAGTTTACAATGAGCAGTTCTTC | CASSLGTVYNEQFF
TRBJ1-3 | 12 | - | TRBV6-1 | - | TGTGCCAGCACAGGCCCTGGAAACACCATATATTTT | CASTGPGNTIYF
TRBJ2-2 | 16 | TRBD2 | TRBV10-2 | - | TGCGCCAGCAGGGTAACTAGCGGGGTAAACACCGGGGAGCTGTTTTTT | CASRVTSGVNTGELFF
TRBJ1-6 | 18 | TRBD1 | TRBV28 | - | TGTGCCAGCAATCCCGACAGGGAGGTTCCCGGCTATAATTCACCCCTCCACTTT | CASNPDREVPGYNSPLHF
TRBJ2-5 | 13 | - | TRBV28 | - | TGTGCCAGCAGTTTATGGCAGGAAGAGACCCAGTACTTC | CASSLWQEETQYF
TRBJ1-2 | 14 | - | TRBV27 | - | TGTGCCAGCAGTCCAGGAGACAGAGCCTATGGCTACACCTTC | CASSPGDRAYGYTF
TRBJ2-1 | 17 | TRBD2 | TRBV5-4 | - | TGTGCCAGCAGCCCGATCTTACTAGCGGGGGGGGGCAATGAGCAGTTCTTC | CASSPILLAGGGNEQFF
TRBJ2-1 | 18 | TRBD2 | TRBV29-1 | - | TGCAGCGTTATAAAATCCGGGACTAGCGGGGCCCACTACAATGAGCAGTTCTTC | CSVIKSGTSGAHYNEQFF
TRBJ1-1 | 11 | - | TRBV28 | - | TGTGCCAGCAGTTTCCCGGGTGAAGCTTTCTTT | CASSFPGEAFF
TRBJ2-5 | 17 | - | TRBV12-2 | - | TGTGCAAGTCGCTTATCCGAGGGAACAGCGTTTCAAGAGACCCAGTACTTC | CASRLSEGTAFQETQYF